This T cell receptor (beta chain) derives from a study of CD8 T cells in Susac syndrome. It was with random hexamers that about 0.45 to 1 ug RNA was reverse transcribed. TCRdb reprocessed the immunoSEQ multiplex PCR reads via MiXCR and lists one record per CDR3 protein. The sample includes 180,000 or so distinct CDR3 sequences, less than 95% of them seen just once. This clonotype appeared once. This CDR3 is built from 12 residues. The germline V and J ends were trimmed by 0 bases and 4 bases, with 7 bases remaining between them. Germline assignment: CDR1 GTSNPN and CDR2 SVGIG (reference sequence). The sample comprised CD4+ T cells from PBMCs. This chain uses TRBV30 with TRBJ2-7; no reliable D call. This sequence originates from a human donor in good health. The CDR3 here is CAWSVNRYEQYF. The CDR3 DNA reads as TGTGCCTGGAGTGTAAACCGATACGAGCAGTACTTC. Variable domain in full (rest from reference TRBV30 and TRBJ2-7): SQTIHQWPATLVQPVGSPLSLECTVEGTSNPNLYWYRQAAGRGLQLLFYSVGIGQISSEVPQNLSASRPQDRQFILSSKKLLLSDSGFYLCAWSVNRYEQYFGPGTRLTVT.